Below are 12 T cell receptor beta chains sequenced from a single sample in a study of T cells in Graves' hyperthyroidism and ophthalmopathy. It was RNA transcripts that yielded the amplified TCR beta CDR3 regions. TCR CDR3 regions were first amplified by RT-PCR with HTBI primers. TCRdb re-called the multiplex PCR reads with MiXCR, one entry per CDR3 protein. The sample shows 500,000 or so distinct CDR3 sequences, 17% of them seen only once. Sequences were obtained from blood. Every receptor here comes from a woman aged 18-30 years with Graves' ophthalmopathy.

This clonotype was counted at least ten times. The chain links TRBV24-1 to TRBJ2-7; D is ambiguous. The CDR3 is made up of 11 amino acids. V shed 3 bases and J shed 6 bases, with 5 bases lying between them. Germline loops: CDR1 KGHDR, CDR2 SFDVKD. The CDR3 protein is CATSDGGEQYF. In DNA, the CDR3 is TGTGCCACCAGTGATGGTGGCGAGCAGTACTTC.

The genes are TRBV7-9 and TRBJ2-7, with D perhaps TRBD1 or TRBD2 (6 bases each). Germline assignment: CDR1 SEHNR and CDR2 FQNEAQ (reference sequence). The CDR3 runs 14 residues. Between the trimmed V and J ends, which lost 0 bases and 5 bases, there was a span of 11 bases. The CDR3 here is CASSLAGGYDEQYF. CDR3 sequence (DNA): TGTGCCAGCAGCTTAGCGGGGGGCTACGACGAGCAGTACTTC. Complete variable domain (other parts from reference TRBV7-9 and TRBJ2-7): DTGVSQNPRHKITKRGQNVTFRCDPISEHNRLYWYRQTLGQGPEFLTYFQNEAQLEKSRLLSDRFSAERPKGSFSTLEIQRTEQGDSAMYLCASSLAGGYDEQYFGPGTRLTVT.

The rearrangement links TRBV28 to TRBJ2-7; 9 nucleotides match TRBD1. The junction had 7 bases not matched to a gene; V was cut back by 6 bases and J by 1 base. The germline gives CDR1 MDHEN, CDR2 SYDVKM. The CDR3 consists of 15 residues. CDR3 sequence reads: CASRSTGGDSYEQYF. In DNA form, the CDR3 reads TGTGCCAGCAGATCGACAGGGGGGGATTCCTACGAGCAGTACTTC.

This clonotype was counted only a few times. This chain joins TRBV6-1 and TRBJ1-6; no clear D. V dropped 6 bases and J dropped 0 bases, with 9 bases sitting between them. Germline V gene data show CDR1 as MNHNS and CDR2 as SASEGT. CDR3 length: 15 amino acids. The CDR3 reads CASSDLSSYNSPLHF. The CDR3 DNA sequence: TGTGCCAGCAGCGACCTGAGCTCCTATAATTCACCCCTCCACTTT.

The chain combines TRBV19 with TRBJ2-7, with TRBD1 identical over 8 bases. The junction had 5 bases not matched to a gene; V was cut back by 3 bases and J by 4 bases. Germline CDR1 is LNHDA and CDR2 is SQIVND (reference sequence). The length of the CDR3 is 14 residues. In nucleotides, the CDR3 is TGTGCCAGTAGTATGCGGGACAGGACTTACGAGCAGTACTTC. This encodes CASSMRDRTYEQYF.

The rearrangement links TRBV5-1 to TRBJ1-1; D remains ambiguous. Trimming pared 8 bases from V and 1 base from J, leaving 12 bases between. Germline assignment: CDR1 SGHRS and CDR2 YFSETQ. The CDR3 loop spans 13 amino acids. Here the CDR3 reads CASGRSSNTEAFF. The DNA of the CDR3 is TGCGCCAGTGGACGTAGTTCGAACACTGAAGCTTTCTTT.

The sample holds many counts of this clonotype. The chain employs TRBV28 and TRBJ2-5; D gene unclear. V shed 1 base and J shed 7 bases, with 13 bases lying between them. The CDR3 sequence is 14 residues long. Germline lookup yields CDR1 MDHEN and CDR2 SYDVKM. The CDR3 protein is CASSLSGRPGTQYF. The CDR3 nucleotides read TGTGCCAGCAGTTTATCGGGTAGACCAGGGACCCAGTACTTC.

This clonotype was seen at least ten times. This chain connects TRBV10-3 to TRBJ1-2; a possible D gene is TRBD1 (6 bases). Trimming cost V 0 bases and J 8 bases, with 16 bases left between them. The CDR3 totals 15 residues. In germline, CDR1 is ENHRY, CDR2 SYGVKD. The CDR3 DNA reads TGTGCCATCAGTGAGTCTGACAGGTTTGGCGGGGGCTACACCTTC. Its protein is CAISESDRFGGGYTF.

This clonotype was seen many times. V gene TRBV4-1 combines with J gene TRBJ2-7; 8 bases align to TRBD2. CDR1 is MGHRA and CDR2 is YSYEKL in the germline V gene. The CDR3 sequence is 14 residues long. The ends lost 0 bases at V and 5 bases at J; junction bases unmatched: 3. This CDR3 reads CASSQEGLVDEQYF. The CDR3 nucleotides are TGCGCCAGCAGCCAAGAGGGACTAGTGGACGAGCAGTACTTC.

This clonotype has at least ten counts. This rearrangement joins TRBV2 to TRBJ2-2; 7 bases are shared with TRBD2. The germline gives CDR1 SNHLY, CDR2 FYNNEI. The V and J ends lost 2 bases and 3 bases, in that order; junction bases with no gene match: 27. CDR3 length equals 23 residues. The DNA of the CDR3 is TGTGCCAGCAGTGAACGCCAAGGGGCCCCATTTTGGGCGGGAGTAGTGGACACCGGGGAGCTGTTTTTT. Translated, it gives CASSERQGAPFWAGVVDTGELFF.

This clonotype was seen more than once but under ten times. This chain connects TRBV29-1 to TRBJ2-5; D ambiguous. CDR1 SQVTM and CDR2 ANQGSEA come from the germline V gene. V was cut by 1 base and J by 5 bases, with 11 bases left in between. The CDR3 is 13 residues long. The CDR3 loop reads CSVEGQPGETQYF. The CDR3 DNA follows: TGCAGCGTTGAAGGGCAGCCTGGGGAGACCCAGTACTTC.

This clonotype was seen many times. The V and J genes are TRBV28 and TRBJ2-7; 8 nucleotides match TRBD1. The length of the CDR3 is 18 residues. CDR1 and CDR2 from the germline V gene are MDHEN and SYDVKM. Trimming took 3 bases from V and 6 from J; bases not matched to a gene: 19. CDR3 sequence reads: CASSLPSGQGGTLGEQYF. In nucleotides, the CDR3 is TGTGCCAGCAGTTTGCCCTCAGGACAGGGCGGGACGCTTGGCGAGCAGTACTTC.